The clone carrying this T cell receptor beta chain was observed a few times. The source of the sample is a study of spatial heterogeneity in lung cancer. The overall study: Detected beta-chain sequences consistently exceeded alpha-chain sequences. Every unique TCR and UMI combination, on average, appeared more than ten times in raw reads.

Individual TCR cDNA molecules each bore their own unique molecular identifier. TCRdb recomputed calls from the 5' RACE reads with MiXCR, one row per CDR3 protein. Among under 100,000 distinct CDR3 sequences listed, approximately 8.6% were seen once. Described time point: sample taken at primary tumor resection. Researchers sequenced whole RNA taken from tumor, nontumor lung or frozen PBMC without sorting. There were 65 or so donors, all of them untreated patients with early-stage non-small cell lung cancer. CDR3 length equals 17 residues. CDR1 is MDHEN and CDR2 is SYDVKM in the germline V gene. The ends lost 6 bases at V and 5 bases at J; junction bases unmatched: 11.

This material consisted of PBMCs, taken at surgery. The chain recombines TRBV28 with TRBJ2-1, with 12 nucleotides matching TRBD2. The TCR sequence derives from a male donor with early-stage non-small cell lung cancer. CDR3 in DNA: TGTGCCAGCAGCCCTCTGAGGACTAGCGGGACGCACAATGAGCAGTTCTTC. Amino acid sequence: CASSPLRTSGTHNEQFF.